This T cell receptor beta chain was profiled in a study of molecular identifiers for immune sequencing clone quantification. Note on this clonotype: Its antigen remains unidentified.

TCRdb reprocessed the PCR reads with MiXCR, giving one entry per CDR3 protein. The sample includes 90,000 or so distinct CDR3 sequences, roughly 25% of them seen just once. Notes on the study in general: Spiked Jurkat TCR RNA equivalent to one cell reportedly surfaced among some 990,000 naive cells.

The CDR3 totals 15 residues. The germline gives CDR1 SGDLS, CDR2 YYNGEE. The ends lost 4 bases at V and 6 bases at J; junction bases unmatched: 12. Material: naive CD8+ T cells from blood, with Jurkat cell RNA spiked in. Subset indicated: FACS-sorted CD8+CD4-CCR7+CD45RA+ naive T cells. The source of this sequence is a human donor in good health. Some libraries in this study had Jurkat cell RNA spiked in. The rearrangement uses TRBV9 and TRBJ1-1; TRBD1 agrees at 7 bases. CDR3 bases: TGTGCCAGCAGCTCTGGCTCAGGGGGAAACGCTGAAGCTTTCTTT. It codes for CASSSGSGGNAEAFF.